This entry describes one T cell receptor (beta chain). Its antigen is still unknown. This sample was taken from a study of CD8 T cells in ankylosing spondylitis. TCRdb called the 5' RACE reads again in MiXCR, with one record for every CDR3 protein. The sample has about 540,000 distinct CDR3 sequences; roughly 13% are singletons. Study-wide results and caveats: Ankylosing spondylitis blood appeared to carry a characteristic TCR beta motif of eight or nine highly homologous variants.

There are 14 residues in the CDR3. V was shortened by 5 bases and J by 0 bases, with 11 bases between the two germline ends. Germline CDR1 reads SQVTM; CDR2 reads ANQGSEA. Sequenced: blood, either unsorted or a sorted T cell fraction (not recorded which). The rearrangement links TRBV29-1 to TRBJ2-1, with TRBD1 as a possible D gene (6 bases). This receptor was taken from a male donor with ankylosing spondylitis. The CDR3 loop reads CSVRRDTSYNEQFF. The CDR3 DNA sequence: TGCAGCGTTCGCCGGGACACCTCCTACAATGAGCAGTTCTTC.